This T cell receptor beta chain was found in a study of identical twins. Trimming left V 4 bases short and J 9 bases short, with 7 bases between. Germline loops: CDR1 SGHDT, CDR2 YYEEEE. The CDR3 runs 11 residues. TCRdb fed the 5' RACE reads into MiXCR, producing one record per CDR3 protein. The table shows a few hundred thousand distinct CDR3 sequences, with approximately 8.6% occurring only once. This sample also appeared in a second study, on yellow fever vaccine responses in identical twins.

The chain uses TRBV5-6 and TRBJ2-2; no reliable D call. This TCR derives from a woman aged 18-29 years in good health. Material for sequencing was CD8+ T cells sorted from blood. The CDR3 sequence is CASSTDRELFF. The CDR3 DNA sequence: TGTGCCAGCAGCACCGACAGGGAGCTGTTTTTT.